The present entry profiles one T cell receptor (beta chain) with its context. Its antigen is unknown. Isolation of CD4+ naive, central memory, regulatory and stem cell-like memory cells was achieved by sorting via CD45RO/CCR7/CD25/CD127/CD95/CD27. This specimen comes from a study of beta chain features in type 1 diabetes. Study conclusions and caveats: Healthy donors had naive, central memory and Treg TCRB repertoires that appeared less similar than those seen among patients.

All of the isolated RNA was reverse transcribed, so expressed TCRB transcripts were sequenced. The assay was immunoSEQ multiplex PCR, and TCRdb's table has in-frame clones only and misses some. The sample carries hundreds of thousands of clones, roughly 16% recorded once. CDR1 and CDR2 from the germline V gene are GTSNPN and SVGIG (reference sequence). V was shortened by 2 bases and J by 2 bases, with 4 bases between the two germline ends. The CDR3 consists of 11 residues. V and J are TRBV30 and TRBJ2-7; no clear D gene. The clonotype comes from a man younger than 35 in good health. The sample comprised naive CD4+ T cells from blood. The CDR3 is CAWSLPYEQYF. The CDR3 DNA is TGTGCCTGGAGTCTTCCCTACGAGCAGTACTTC.